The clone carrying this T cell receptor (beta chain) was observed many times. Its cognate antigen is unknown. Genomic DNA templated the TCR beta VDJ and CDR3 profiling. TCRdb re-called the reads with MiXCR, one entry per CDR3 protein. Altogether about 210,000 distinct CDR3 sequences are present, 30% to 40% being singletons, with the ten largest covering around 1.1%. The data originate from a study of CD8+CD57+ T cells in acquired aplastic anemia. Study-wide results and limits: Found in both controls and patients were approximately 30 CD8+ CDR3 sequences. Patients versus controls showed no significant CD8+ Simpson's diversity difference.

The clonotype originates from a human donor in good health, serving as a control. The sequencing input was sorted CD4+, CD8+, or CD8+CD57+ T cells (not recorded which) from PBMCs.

CDR3 in amino acids: CASSLSWVAAQETQYF. CDR3 coding DNA: TGTGCCAGCAGCTTATCCTGGGTGGCAGCCCAAGAGACCCAGTACTTC. V is TRBV7-2 and J is TRBJ2-5, with unresolved D. The CDR3 contains 16 residues. Trimming stripped 2 bases from V and 1 base from J, with 14 bases between. Germline-derived CDR1 and CDR2 are SGHTA and FQGNSA.